The 2 T cell receptor beta chains listed next were all sequenced from one sample in a study of OX40 agonist ivuxolimab in advanced cancers. Clones were sequenced by immunoSEQ multiplex PCR, and TCRdb holds only the in-frame ones, with some missing. The sample includes some 50,000 clones, approximately 80% of them seen just once. This specimen consisted of CD4+ or CD8+ T cells sorted from blood, obtained in a trial of the OX40 agonist ivuxolimab. The receptors originated from an adult with an advanced solid tumor such as melanoma, head and neck, liver or kidney cancer.

This clone showed up just a few times. The gene calls are TRBV27 and TRBJ2-1; the D is unclear. Per germline, CDR1 MNHEY and CDR2 SMNVEV (reference sequence). V gave up 3 bases and J gave up 3 bases, with 12 bases separating them. The CDR3 loop spans 15 amino acids. The CDR3, as DNA: TGTGCCAGCAGTTTGCTTGACCAAAACTACAATGAGCAGTTCTTC. As protein: CASSLLDQNYNEQFF.

This clone has only a few counts. This chain links TRBV9 with TRBJ1-3; D is ambiguous. The CDR3 consists of 12 residues. Trimming left V 0 bases short and J 2 bases short, with 0 bases between. Germline V gene sequence: CDR1 SGDLS, CDR2 YYNGEE. The CDR3 reads CASSVAGNTIYF. The CDR3 nucleotides are TGTGCCAGCAGCGTAGCTGGAAACACCATATATTTT.